This TCR beta chain comes out of a study of blood T cell repertoires in COVID-19. For the study at large: Material from acute and convalescent COVID-19 was sourced from the United States, Italy and Spain. PBMCs, B-cell-depleted T cells, or T cells provided the cDNA or gDNA that made up the material.

Seattle patient enrollment occurred during active infection, with longitudinal follow-up thereafter. The authors' processing: Estimation of nucleated cell counts relied on the amplification of reference gene primers. Assay: immunoSEQ multiplex PCR; the TCRdb copy retains only in-frame clones and omits some. Clone size and V and J calls were adopted from that table, with D and trimming inferred from the DNA. This sample carries over 65,000 clones, roughly 78% of them seen once, and the ten largest clones take around 33%. The receptor's source is a man in his sixties with COVID-19, enrolled during active disease. Source material: peripheral blood.

The DNA of the CDR3 is TGTGCCAGCAGCCGGACTAGCGGGGGGTCGCGAAACACCGGGGAGCTGTTTTTT. It yields the protein CASSRTSGGSRNTGELFF. The chain combines TRBV3-1 (or the pseudogene TRBV3-2) with TRBJ2-2, with 14 bases matching TRBD2. The CDR3 sequence is 18 residues long. V lost 4 bases and J lost 2; bases outside the gene matches: 6. Germline-derived CDR1 and CDR2 are LGHDT and YNNKEL (reference sequence).